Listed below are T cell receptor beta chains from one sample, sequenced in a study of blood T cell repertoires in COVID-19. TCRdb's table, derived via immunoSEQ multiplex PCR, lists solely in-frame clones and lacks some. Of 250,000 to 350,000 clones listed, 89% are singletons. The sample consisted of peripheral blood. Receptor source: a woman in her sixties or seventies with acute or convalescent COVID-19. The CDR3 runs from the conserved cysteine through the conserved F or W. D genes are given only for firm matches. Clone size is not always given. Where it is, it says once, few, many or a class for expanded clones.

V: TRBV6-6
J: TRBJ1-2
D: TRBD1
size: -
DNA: TGTGCCAGCACCCCTCACAGGGGGGAGGGAAACTATGGCTACACCTTC
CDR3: CASTPHRGEGNYGYTF

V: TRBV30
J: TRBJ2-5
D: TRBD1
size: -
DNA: TGTGCCTGGAGTGTTTCGACAGGGATCCAAGAGACCCAGTACTTC
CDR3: CAWSVSTGIQETQYF

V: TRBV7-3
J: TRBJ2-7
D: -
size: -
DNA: TGTGCCAGCAGCCAGGGATGGGGCTACGAGCAGTACTTC
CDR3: CASSQGWGYEQYF

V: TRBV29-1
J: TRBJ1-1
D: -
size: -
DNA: TGCAGCGTTGACAGGGCTGGCACTGAAGCTTTCTTT
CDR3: CSVDRAGTEAFF

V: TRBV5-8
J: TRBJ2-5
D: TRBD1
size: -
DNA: TGTGCCAGCACCCTCCCCGGGACAGCACAAGAGACCCAGTACTTC
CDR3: CASTLPGTAQETQYF

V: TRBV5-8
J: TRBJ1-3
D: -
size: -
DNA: TGTGCCAGCAGCTTGGCCGTGCGGGGAACTGGAAACACCATATATTTT
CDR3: CASSLAVRGTGNTIYF

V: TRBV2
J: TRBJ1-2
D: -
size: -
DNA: TGTGCCAGCAGTAGTCTCGGGTATGGCTACACCTTC
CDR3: CASSSLGYGYTF

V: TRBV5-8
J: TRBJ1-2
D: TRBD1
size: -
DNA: TGTGCCAGCCAAGGGACAGGGGGAGGCAACTATGGCTACACCTTC
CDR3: CASQGTGGGNYGYTF

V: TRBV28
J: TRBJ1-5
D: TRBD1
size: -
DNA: TGTGCCAGCAGTGACAGGGCGGGTCAGCCCCAGCATTTT
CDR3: CASSDRAGQPQHF

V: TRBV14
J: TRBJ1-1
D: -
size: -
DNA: TGTGCCAGCAGCCCCGGTCGGACGTTGACGGGTGGCAGGAGGGACACTGAAGCTTTCTTT
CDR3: CASSPGRTLTGGRRDTEAFF

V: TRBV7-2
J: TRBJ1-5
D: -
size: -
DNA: TGTGCCAGCAGCCCCTCGGGAGGCAATCAGCCCCAGCATTTT
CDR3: CASSPSGGNQPQHF

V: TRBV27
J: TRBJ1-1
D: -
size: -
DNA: TGTGCCAGCAGTTGGGGCGGGATGAACACTGAAGCTTTCTTT
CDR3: CASSWGGMNTEAFF

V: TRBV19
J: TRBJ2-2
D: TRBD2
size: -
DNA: TGTGCCAGTAGTCTCGGACTAGCGGGTAACACCGGGGAGCTGTTTTTT
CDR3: CASSLGLAGNTGELFF

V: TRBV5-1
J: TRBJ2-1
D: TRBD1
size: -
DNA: TGCGCCAGCAGCTCAGGACAGGGTGAATACAATGAGCAGTTCTTC
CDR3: CASSSGQGEYNEQFF

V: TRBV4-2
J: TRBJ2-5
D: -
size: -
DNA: TGTGCCAGCAGCCAAGATACTAGCATGGAGACCCAGTACTTC
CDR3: CASSQDTSMETQYF

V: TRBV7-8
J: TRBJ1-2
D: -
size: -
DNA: TGTGCCAGCAGCTTACTAGTCTCCCCGGAACGTGGCTACACCTTC
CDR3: CASSLLVSPERGYTF

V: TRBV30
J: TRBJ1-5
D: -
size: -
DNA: TGTGCCTGGAAGGGCCAAGCGGAGCCCCAGCATTTT
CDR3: CAWKGQAEPQHF

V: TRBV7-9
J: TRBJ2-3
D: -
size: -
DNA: TGTGCCAGCAGCCAACTTGCGAACGCAGATACGCAGTATTTT
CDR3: CASSQLANADTQYF

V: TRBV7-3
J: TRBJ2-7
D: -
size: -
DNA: TGTGCCAGCAGCCCTGCGGGGCAAGGGTACGAGCAGTACTTC
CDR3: CASSPAGQGYEQYF

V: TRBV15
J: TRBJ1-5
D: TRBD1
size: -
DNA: TGTGCCATCGGACAGGGGAGTCAGCCCCAGCATTTT
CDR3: CAIGQGSQPQHF

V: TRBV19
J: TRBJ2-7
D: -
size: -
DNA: TGTGCCAGTAGTTACGGGAGTACGCAGCAGTACTTC
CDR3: CASSYGSTQQYF

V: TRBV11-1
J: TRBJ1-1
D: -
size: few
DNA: TGTGCCAGCAGCTTTGGAAACAGGAACACTGAAGCTTTCTTT
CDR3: CASSFGNRNTEAFF

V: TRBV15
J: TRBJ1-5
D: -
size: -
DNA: TGTGCCACCAGCGTTCGATCGGGGGTGGGGCAGCCCCAGCATTTT
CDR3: CATSVRSGVGQPQHF

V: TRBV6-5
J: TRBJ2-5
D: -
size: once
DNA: TGTGCCAGCAGTTTATCGGGAGAGACCCAGTACTTC
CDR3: CASSLSGETQYF

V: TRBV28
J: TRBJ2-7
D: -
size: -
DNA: TGTGCCAGCAGCTCGTCGACAGGAAGGGAGCAGTACTTC
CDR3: CASSSSTGREQYF

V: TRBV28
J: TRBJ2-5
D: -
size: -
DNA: TGTGCCAGCAGTTACTCGACACCCGGGATGGGAGAGACCCAGTACTTC
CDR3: CASSYSTPGMGETQYF

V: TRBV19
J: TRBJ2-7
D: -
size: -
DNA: TGTGCCAGTAGCCTGGGGGCCCCAACCTACGAGCAGTACTTC
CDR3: CASSLGAPTYEQYF

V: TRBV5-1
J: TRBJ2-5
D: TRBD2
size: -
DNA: TGCGCCAGCAGCCCCCAAAGCGGGGGGACCCAAGAGACCCAGTACTTC
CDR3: CASSPQSGGTQETQYF

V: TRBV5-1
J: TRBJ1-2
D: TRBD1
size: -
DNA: TGCGCCAGCAGTTTGACAGGGGTTTATGGCTACACCTTC
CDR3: CASSLTGVYGYTF

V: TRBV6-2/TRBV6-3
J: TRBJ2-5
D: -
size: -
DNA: TGTGCCAGCAGTCCCACTAGAGCGGAGACCCAGTACTTC
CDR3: CASSPTRAETQYF

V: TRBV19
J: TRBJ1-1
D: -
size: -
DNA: TGTGCCAGTAGACAGGATGCGGACACTGAAGCTTTCTTT
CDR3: CASRQDADTEAFF

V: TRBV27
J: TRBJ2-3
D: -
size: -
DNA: TGTGCCAGCAGTTTAACCCGGTGGAGGGCAGATACGCAGTATTTT
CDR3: CASSLTRWRADTQYF

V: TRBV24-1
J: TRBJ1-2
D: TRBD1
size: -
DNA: TGTGCCACCAGTGAACCGGGACAGGGGTTGGGTAACTATGGCTACACCTTC
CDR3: CATSEPGQGLGNYGYTF

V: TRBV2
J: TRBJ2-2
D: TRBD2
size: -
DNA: TGTGCCAGCAGTGCCCAGGGACTAGGGACCGGGGAGCTGTTTTTT
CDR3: CASSAQGLGTGELFF

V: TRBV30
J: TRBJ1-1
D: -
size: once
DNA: TGTGCCTGGAGGGAGTCCAGGGAAGCTGAAGCTTTCTTT
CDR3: CAWRESREAEAFF

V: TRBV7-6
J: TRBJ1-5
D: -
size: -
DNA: TGTGCCAGCAGCTTAGAATGGGGAGGGAGCAATCAGCCCCAGCATTTT
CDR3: CASSLEWGGSNQPQHF

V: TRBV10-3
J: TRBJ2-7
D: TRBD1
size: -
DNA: TGTGCCATCAGTGGGGGACAGTCCTACGAGCAGTACTTC
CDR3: CAISGGQSYEQYF

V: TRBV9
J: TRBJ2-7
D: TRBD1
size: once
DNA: TGTGCCAGCAGCGTAGATGACAGGGGGATTGACGAGCAGTACTTC
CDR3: CASSVDDRGIDEQYF

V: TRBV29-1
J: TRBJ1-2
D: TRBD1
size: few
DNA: TGCAGCGTTACCCGGGACAGGGGCTACGGCTACACCTTC
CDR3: CSVTRDRGYGYTF

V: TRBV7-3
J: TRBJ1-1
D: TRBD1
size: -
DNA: TGTGCCAGCAGCGACAGGGGGCGCACTGAAGCTTTCTTT
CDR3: CASSDRGRTEAFF

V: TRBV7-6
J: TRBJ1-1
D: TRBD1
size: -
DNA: TGTGCCAGCAGCTCAAGGACAGGGGGGGATGACACTGAAGCTTTCTTT
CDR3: CASSSRTGGDDTEAFF

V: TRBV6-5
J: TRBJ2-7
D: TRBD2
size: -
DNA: TGTGCCAGCAGTTTTCGAAGCGGGGCCTACGAGCAGTACTTC
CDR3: CASSFRSGAYEQYF